The 20 T cell receptor beta chains listed next were all sequenced from one sample in a study of T cells in Graves' hyperthyroidism and ophthalmopathy. RNA transcripts were the template for amplifying TCR beta CDR3 regions. Initially, a first-round RT-PCR of the TCR CDR3 employed the HTBI primer set. TCRdb redid the calling of the multiplex PCR reads with MiXCR, one entry per CDR3 protein. The sample has some 560,000 distinct CDR3 sequences, approximately 14% seen once. Sequencing input: blood. The receptors stem from a woman in her 30s with Graves' hyperthyroidism.

There are many counts of this clonotype. V is TRBV19 and J is TRBJ2-1; 9 bases align to TRBD2. Trimming at V came to 6 bases and at J to 6 bases, leaving 15 bases not matched to a gene. The germline CDR1 and CDR2 sequences are LNHDA and SQIVND (reference sequence). This CDR3 contains 17 residues. This CDR3 is CASSDGAAGLASNEQFF. In DNA, the CDR3 is TGTGCCAGTAGCGATGGGGCCGCGGGACTAGCTTCCAATGAGCAGTTCTTC. The full variable domain, rest sourced from reference TRBV19 and TRBJ2-1, is DGGITQSPKYLFRKEGQNVTLSCEQNLNHDAMYWYRQDPGQGLRLIYYSQIVNDFQKGDIAEGYSVSREKKESFPLTVTSAQKNPTAFYLCASSDGAAGLASNEQFFGPGTRLTVL.

In its sample, this clonotype was seen many times. The chain recombines TRBV2 with TRBJ1-1, with D possibly being TRBD1 (6 bases). V gave up 7 bases and J gave up 5 bases, with 11 bases separating them. The CDR3 has 12 residues. The V gene's germline CDR1 is SNHLY and CDR2 FYNNEI. The CDR3 loop is CASNSGVTEAFF. CDR3 bases: TGTGCCAGCAACTCAGGGGTAACTGAAGCTTTCTTT.

V and J are TRBV29-1 and TRBJ2-1; the D gene is possibly TRBD2 (6 bases). V gave up 7 bases and J gave up 7 bases, with 11 bases separating them. CDR1 SQVTM and CDR2 ANQGSEA come from the germline V gene. The CDR3 extends over 11 amino acids. CDR3 bases: TGCAGCGCCGAGGAGGGAAATGAGCAGTTCTTC. Protein sequence: CSAEEGNEQFF.

The genes are TRBV9 and TRBJ2-1; D might be TRBD2 (6 bases). Germline values: CDR1 SGDLS, CDR2 YYNGEE. CDR3 length equals 14 residues. Trimming removed 2 bases at V and 5 bases at J, with 11 bases between. In nucleotides, the CDR3 is TGTGCCAGCAGCGTGGCGGGAACCCACAATGAGCAGTTCTTC. This gives the protein CASSVAGTHNEQFF.

This clonotype was counted at least ten times. For the CDR3, the DNA is TGTGCCAGCAGTTTAGTCGGTCCGTACGAGCAGTACTTC. Translating it yields CASSLVGPYEQYF. The chain has TRBV27 and TRBJ2-7; D is unclear. Germline V gene lookup returns CDR1 MNHEY and CDR2 SMNVEV (reference sequence). V was cut by 2 bases and J by 4 bases, with 9 bases left in between. The CDR3 length is 13 residues.

About this clonotype itself: This may be a read error: a much more frequent sequence differs by one nucleotide. The rearrangement joins TRBV7-2 to TRBJ1-4; D unresolved. The CDR3 is 15 residues long. The V end was cut by 1 base, the J end by 4 bases, with 10 bases between. Germline assignment: CDR1 SGHTA and CDR2 FQGNSA. The CDR3 loop reads CASSLGASDNEKLFF. Here the CDR3 DNA reads TGTGCCAGCAGCTTAGGCGCCAGCGATAATGAAAAACTGTTTTTT.

In this sample, this clonotype turned up many times. The chain couples TRBV11-2 to TRBJ2-7; D is unresolved. The CDR3 is 12 amino acids. The V gene's germline CDR1 is SGHAT and CDR2 FQNNGV. V lost 5 bases, J lost 5 bases, and 10 bases lay in between. The CDR3 region has the DNA TGTGCCAGCAGCCGCTTCCCTGACGAGCAGTACTTC. Protein sequence: CASSRFPDEQYF.

In its sample, this clonotype was seen many times. V is TRBV5-1 and J is TRBJ2-7; TRBD2 matches 8 bases. This CDR3 spans 14 amino acids. The J segment lost 3 bases and the V segment lost 4 bases, leaving 6 bases of the junction unmatched. Germline CDR1 is SGHRS and CDR2 is YFSETQ. The CDR3 nucleotides are TGCGCCAGCAGCCCAACCGGGACTAGCTACGAGCAGTACTTC. Translated: CASSPTGTSYEQYF. Variable domain in full (rest from reference TRBV5-1 and TRBJ2-7): KAGVTQTPRYLIKTRGQQVTLSCSPISGHRSVSWYQQTPGQGLQFLFEYFSETQRNKGNFPGRFSGRQFSNSRSEMNVSTLELGDSALYLCASSPTGTSYEQYFGPGTRLTVT.

This clonotype has at least ten counts. This chain links TRBV6-5 with TRBJ2-1; 11 bases match TRBD2. V shed 1 base, J shed 7 bases, and the junction held 6 bases outside the gene matches. The CDR3 has 16 amino acids. Germline lookup yields CDR1 MNHEY and CDR2 SVGAGI. The CDR3: CASSYLTSGIRNEQFF. The CDR3 region has the DNA TGTGCCAGCAGTTACTTGACTAGCGGGATTCGGAATGAGCAGTTCTTC.

The CDR3 DNA follows: TGTGCCAGCAGCCCCACCACGCGGGGGCCTGAGAACACCGGGGAGCTGTTTTTT. Translation gives CASSPTTRGPENTGELFF. The chain combines TRBV7-6 with TRBJ2-2, with D tentatively TRBD2 (7 bases). CDR1 and CDR2 (germline): SGHVS, FNYEAQ. V lost 5 bases and J lost 1, with 20 bases in between. The CDR3 is made up of 18 amino acids.

In this sample, this clonotype turned up many times. The CDR3 region has the DNA TGTGCCAGCAGTGTCGCCGGGACAGGGGTCTACAATGAGCAGTTCTTC. Translation: CASSVAGTGVYNEQFF. The V gene is TRBV6-1, the J gene TRBJ2-1, with 10 bases fitting TRBD1. CDR1 MNHNS and CDR2 SASEGT come from the germline V gene. Trimming removed 4 bases from V and 3 bases from J; junction bases left unmatched: 6. This CDR3 has 16 residues.

This clonotype was observed many times. The rearrangement links TRBV6-2 or TRBV6-3 to TRBJ1-5, with unresolved D. Germline V gene data show CDR1 as MNHEY and CDR2 as SVGEGT. This CDR3 has 15 residues. The V end lost 6 bases, the J end lost 5 bases, and 17 bases lay between the germline ends. The CDR3 region is CASSEVRVFYQPQHF. Here the CDR3 DNA reads TGTGCCAGCAGCGAAGTCCGGGTTTTCTATCAGCCCCAGCATTTT.

V is TRBV6-5 and J is TRBJ1-4; no firm D call. The CDR3 runs 14 residues. Trimming pared 5 bases from V and 6 bases from J, leaving 13 bases between. Germline V CDR1 and CDR2: MNHEY, SVGAGI. CDR3 coding DNA: TGTGCCAGCAGTCCACTCGTTGGCGATGAAAAACTGTTTTTT. Translating it yields CASSPLVGDEKLFF.

Many counts were recorded for this clonotype. The chain links TRBV2 to TRBJ2-1, with D unresolved. CDR1 and CDR2 from the germline V gene are SNHLY and FYNNEI. V was shortened by 11 bases and J by 0 bases, with 11 bases between the two germline ends. The CDR3 length is 13 residues. The CDR3 protein is CAGAVSSYNEQFF. In nucleotides, the CDR3 is TGTGCCGGAGCAGTTAGCTCCTACAATGAGCAGTTCTTC.

Ten or more counts support this clonotype. This sequence joins TRBV7-6 and TRBJ2-1; 12 bases are shared with TRBD2. Germline loops: CDR1 SGHVS, CDR2 FNYEAQ. The CDR3 totals 15 residues. V lost 5 bases and J lost 7; bases outside the gene matches: 6. The CDR3 nucleotides are TGTGCCAGCAGCCCGCTAGCGGGAGGGGCAAATGAGCAGTTCTTC. It yields the protein CASSPLAGGANEQFF.

The rearrangement joins TRBV5-6 to TRBJ1-1; D perhaps matches TRBD1 (6 bases). The germline V and J ends were trimmed by 4 bases and 7 bases, with 11 bases remaining between them. The CDR3 runs to 12 residues. Germline V CDR1 and CDR2: SGHDT, YYEEEE. This CDR3 reads CASSPGQIEAFF. CDR3 bases: TGTGCCAGCAGCCCCGGACAGATTGAAGCTTTCTTT.

This clonotype was recorded many times. CDR3 in amino acids: CAWSVSGKAQHF. CDR3 DNA: TGTGCCTGGAGTGTATCGGGTAAGGCCCAGCATTTT. The V gene is TRBV30, the J gene TRBJ1-5, with unresolved D. The CDR3 has 12 residues. V lost 0 bases and J 11 bases, leaving 11 bases between the germline ends. From germline, CDR1 is GTSNPN and CDR2 SVGIG (reference sequence).

This clonotype has ten or more counts. CDR3 region: CASSLVSGRVTDTQYF. CDR3 DNA sequence: TGCGCCAGCAGCTTGGTTTCCGGGAGGGTAACAGATACGCAGTATTTT. V usage is TRBV5-1 and J usage is TRBJ2-3, with 8 bases that match TRBD2. This CDR3 contains 16 residues. The V gene's germline CDR1 is SGHRS and CDR2 YFSETQ. Unmatched junction bases numbered 6, after V lost 0 bases and J lost 3 bases.

This clonotype was counted only a few times. The chain links TRBV6-2 or TRBV6-3 to TRBJ2-2, with 11 bases aligning to TRBD2. J was trimmed by 6 bases and V by 7 bases; bases with no gene match: 16. The V gene's germline CDR1 is MNHEY and CDR2 SVGEGT. The CDR3 covers 18 residues. The CDR3 here is CASIQGFVGLAGPGELFF. CDR3 bases: TGTGCCAGCATCCAAGGCTTCGTCGGACTAGCGGGCCCCGGGGAGCTGTTTTTT.

Turning to this clonotype: A much bigger clone sits one base away, suggesting this may be a read error. CDR3 nucleotides: TGTGCCAGCGGGGCACAGGGACGGACTGAAGCTTTCTTT. Protein sequence: CASGAQGRTEAFF. This sequence joins TRBV6-1 and TRBJ1-1; TRBD1 might be the D (6 bases). This CDR3 has 13 residues. Trimming stripped 8 bases from V and 5 bases from J, with 15 bases between. Germline-derived CDR1 and CDR2 are MNHNS and SASEGT.